This TCR beta chain was identified in a study of siplizumab effects on memory and regulatory T cells. This CDR3 spans 15 amino acids. CDR1 SGHRS and CDR2 YFSETQ come from the germline V gene. Germline trimming cut 0 bases from V and 6 bases from J; bases unmatched to any gene: 4. TCRdb keeps only in-frame clones here, not all; method: immunoSEQ multiplex PCR. The sample lists 100,000 or so clones, about 91% occurring once. Sequenced sample: CD4+ T cells sorted from blood. The chain links TRBV5-1 to TRBJ2-1; 9 bases align to TRBD1. The sequence was collected from a human donor in good health. Some clones in this sample may be carry-over from other donors' samples. CDR3 region: CASSLAQGATNEQFF. The CDR3 DNA follows: TGCGCCAGCAGCTTGGCACAGGGGGCAACCAATGAGCAGTTCTTC.